The 3 T cell receptor beta chains given below trace back to one sample, sequenced in a study of T cells after posttransplantation cyclophosphamide. Here immunoSEQ multiplex PCR was the method, and the copy in TCRdb shows in-frame clones only, minus some. Seen here are fewer than 25,000 clones, about 82% observed once, and the top ten hold roughly 6.2%. Sequencing was carried out using PBMCs. These receptors came from a woman aged 55-70 years with a blood cancer, CMV-positive, and with a related stem cell donor.

The J gene is TRBJ2-7, the V gene TRBV7-3, with 8 bases that match TRBD1. J was trimmed by 5 bases and V by 5 bases; bases with no gene match: 17. CDR3 size: 17 residues. Germline V CDR1 and CDR2: SGHTA, FQGTGA. The CDR3 nucleotides are TGTGCCAGCAGCCCATCCCCCAGAAGGACAGGGACCGACGAGCAGTACTTC. It specifies CASSPSPRRTGTDEQYF.

This clone is judged medium-sized. The sample contains more than one DNA sequence encoding this CDR3. The V and J genes are TRBV19 and TRBJ1-5, with a tentative D call TRBD1 (6 bases). This CDR3 is 15 amino acids long. Trimming removed 3 bases at V and 0 bases at J, with 9 bases between. Germline CDR1 is LNHDA and CDR2 is SQIVND (reference sequence). The CDR3 loop is CASSIGQHSNQPQHF. The CDR3 DNA follows: TGTGCCAGTAGTATCGGACAGCATAGCAATCAGCCCCAGCATTTT.

This clone was detected once. This rearrangement joins TRBV7-2 to TRBJ1-2; 10 bases map to TRBD1. The junction had 5 bases not matched to a gene; V was cut back by 3 bases and J by 7 bases. There are 14 residues in the CDR3. Germline V gives CDR1 SGHTA, CDR2 FQGNSA. The chain's CDR3 is CASSFGTGVGGYTF. The CDR3 region has the DNA TGTGCCAGCAGCTTTGGGACAGGGGTTGGTGGCTACACCTTC.